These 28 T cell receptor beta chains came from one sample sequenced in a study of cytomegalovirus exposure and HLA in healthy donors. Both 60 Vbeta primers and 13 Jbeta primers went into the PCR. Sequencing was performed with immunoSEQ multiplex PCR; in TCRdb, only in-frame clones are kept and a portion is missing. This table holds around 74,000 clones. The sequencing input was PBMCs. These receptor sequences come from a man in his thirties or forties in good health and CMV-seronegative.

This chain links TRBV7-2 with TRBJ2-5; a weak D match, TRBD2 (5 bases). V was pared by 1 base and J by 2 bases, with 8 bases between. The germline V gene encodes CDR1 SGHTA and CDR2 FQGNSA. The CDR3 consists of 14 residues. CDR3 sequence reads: CASSLGLAQETQYF. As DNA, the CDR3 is TGTGCCAGCAGCTTAGGGCTAGCTCAAGAGACCCAGTACTTC.

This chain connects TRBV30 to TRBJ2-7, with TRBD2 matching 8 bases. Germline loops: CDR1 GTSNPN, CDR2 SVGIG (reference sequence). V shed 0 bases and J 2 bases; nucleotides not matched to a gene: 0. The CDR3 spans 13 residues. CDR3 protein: CAWSVGGAYEQYF. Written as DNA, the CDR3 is TGTGCCTGGAGTGTCGGGGGGGCCTACGAGCAGTACTTC.

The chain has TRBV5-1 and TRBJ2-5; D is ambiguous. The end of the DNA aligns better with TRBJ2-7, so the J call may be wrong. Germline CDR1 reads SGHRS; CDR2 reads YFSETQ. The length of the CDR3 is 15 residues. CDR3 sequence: CASSLEVGTPLEQYF. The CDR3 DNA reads TGCGCCAGCAGCTTGGAGGTGGGCACCCCCCTCGAGCAGTACTTC.

CDR3 region: CASSVAEGSGYTF. The CDR3 DNA follows: TGTGCCAGCAGCGTAGCGGAGGGTTCCGGCTACACCTTC. V is TRBV9 and J is TRBJ1-2; D is ambiguous. V shed 0 bases and J shed 8 bases, with 11 bases lying between them. The CDR3 sequence is 13 residues long. Germline V gene data show CDR1 as SGDLS and CDR2 as YYNGEE.

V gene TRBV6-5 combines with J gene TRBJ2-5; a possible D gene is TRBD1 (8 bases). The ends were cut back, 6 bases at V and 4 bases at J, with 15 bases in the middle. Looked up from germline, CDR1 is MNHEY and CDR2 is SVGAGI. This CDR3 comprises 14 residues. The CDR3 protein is CASRSNRGGETQYF. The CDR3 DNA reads TGTGCCAGCAGATCCAACAGGGGGGGAGAGACCCAGTACTTC.

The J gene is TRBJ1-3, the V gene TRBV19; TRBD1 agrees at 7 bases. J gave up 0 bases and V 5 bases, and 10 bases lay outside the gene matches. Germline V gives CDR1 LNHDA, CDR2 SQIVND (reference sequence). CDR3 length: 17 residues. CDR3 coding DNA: TGTGCCAGTAGTCTACCGGGACAGTACCTCTCTGGAAACACCATATATTTT. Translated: CASSLPGQYLSGNTIYF. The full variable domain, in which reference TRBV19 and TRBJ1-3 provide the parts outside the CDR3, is DGGITQSPKYLFRKEGQNVTLSCEQNLNHDAMYWYRQDPGQGLRLIYYSQIVNDFQKGDIAEGYSVSREKKESFPLTVTSAQKNPTAFYLCASSLPGQYLSGNTIYFGEGSWLTVV.

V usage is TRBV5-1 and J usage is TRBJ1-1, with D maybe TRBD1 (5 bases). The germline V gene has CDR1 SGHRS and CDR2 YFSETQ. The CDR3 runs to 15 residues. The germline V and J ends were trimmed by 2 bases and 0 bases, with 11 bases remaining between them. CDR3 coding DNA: TGCGCCAGCAGCTTAGACAGCAACATGAACACTGAAGCTTTCTTT. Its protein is CASSLDSNMNTEAFF.

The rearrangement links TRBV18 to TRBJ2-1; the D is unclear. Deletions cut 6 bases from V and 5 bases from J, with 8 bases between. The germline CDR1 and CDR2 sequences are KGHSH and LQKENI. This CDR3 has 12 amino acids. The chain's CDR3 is CASSPSDNEQFF. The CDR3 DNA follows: TGTGCCAGCTCCCCCAGCGACAATGAGCAGTTCTTC.

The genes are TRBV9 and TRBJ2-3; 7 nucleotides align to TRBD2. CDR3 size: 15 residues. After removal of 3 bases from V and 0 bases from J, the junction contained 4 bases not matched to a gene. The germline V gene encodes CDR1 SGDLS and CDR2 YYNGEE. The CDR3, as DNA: TGTGCCAGCAGCGACCGGGGGGATAGCACAGATACGCAGTATTTT. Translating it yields CASSDRGDSTDTQYF.

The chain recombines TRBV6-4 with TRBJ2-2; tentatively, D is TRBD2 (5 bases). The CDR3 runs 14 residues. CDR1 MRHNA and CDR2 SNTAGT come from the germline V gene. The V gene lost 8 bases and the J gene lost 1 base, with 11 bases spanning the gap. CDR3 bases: TGTGCCAGCCGAGGACTGGAGAACACCGGGGAGCTGTTTTTT. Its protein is CASRGLENTGELFF.

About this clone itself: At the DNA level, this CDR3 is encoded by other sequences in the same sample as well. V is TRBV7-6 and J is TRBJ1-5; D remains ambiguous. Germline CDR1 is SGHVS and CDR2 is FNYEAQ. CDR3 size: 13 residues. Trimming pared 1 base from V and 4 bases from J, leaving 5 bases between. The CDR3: CASSLGENQPQHF. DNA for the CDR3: TGTGCCAGCAGCTTAGGGGAGAATCAGCCCCAGCATTTT.

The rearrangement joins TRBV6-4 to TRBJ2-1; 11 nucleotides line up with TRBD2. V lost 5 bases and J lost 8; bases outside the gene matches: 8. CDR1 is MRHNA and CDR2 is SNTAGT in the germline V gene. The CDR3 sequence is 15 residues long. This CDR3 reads CASSSLAGVGDEQFF. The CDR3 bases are TGTGCCAGCAGTTCACTAGCGGGGGTAGGCGATGAGCAGTTCTTC.

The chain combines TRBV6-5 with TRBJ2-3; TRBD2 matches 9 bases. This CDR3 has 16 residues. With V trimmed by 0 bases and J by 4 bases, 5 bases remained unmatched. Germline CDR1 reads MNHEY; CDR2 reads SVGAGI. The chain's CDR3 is CASSYSFRGRADTQYF. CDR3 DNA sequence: TGTGCCAGCAGTTACTCGTTCCGCGGGAGGGCAGATACGCAGTATTTT.

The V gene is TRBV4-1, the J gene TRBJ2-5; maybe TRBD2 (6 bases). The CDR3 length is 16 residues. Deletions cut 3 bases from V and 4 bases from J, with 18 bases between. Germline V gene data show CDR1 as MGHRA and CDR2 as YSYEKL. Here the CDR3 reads CASSHVGRVGGETQYF. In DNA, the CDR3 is TGCGCCAGCAGCCACGTCGGCCGGGTGGGAGGAGAGACCCAGTACTTC.

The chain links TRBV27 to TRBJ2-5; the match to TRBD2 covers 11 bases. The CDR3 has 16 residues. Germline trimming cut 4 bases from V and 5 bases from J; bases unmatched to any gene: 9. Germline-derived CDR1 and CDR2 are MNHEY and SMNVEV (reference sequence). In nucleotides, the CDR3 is TGTGCCAGCAGTTCAAATAGCGGGAGGGCCGGGGAGACCCAGTACTTC. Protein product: CASSSNSGRAGETQYF.

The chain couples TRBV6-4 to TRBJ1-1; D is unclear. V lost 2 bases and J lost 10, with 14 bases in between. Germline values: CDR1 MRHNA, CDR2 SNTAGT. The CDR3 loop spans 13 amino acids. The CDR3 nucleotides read TGTGCCAGCAGTGACAGGAGCGAAAACGGAGCTTTCTTT. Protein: CASSDRSENGAFF.

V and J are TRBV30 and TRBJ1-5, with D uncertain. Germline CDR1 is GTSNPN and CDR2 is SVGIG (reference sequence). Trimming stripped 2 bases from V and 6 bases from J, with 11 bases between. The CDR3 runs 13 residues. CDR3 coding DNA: TGTGCCTGGAGTACTCACAGTGGTCAGCCCCAGCATTTT. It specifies CAWSTHSGQPQHF.

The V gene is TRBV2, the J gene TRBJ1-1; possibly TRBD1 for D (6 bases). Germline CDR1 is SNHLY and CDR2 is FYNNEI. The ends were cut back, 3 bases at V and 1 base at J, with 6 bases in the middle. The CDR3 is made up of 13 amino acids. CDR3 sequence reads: CASSDRGNTEAFF. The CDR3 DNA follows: TGTGCCAGCAGTGACAGGGGGAACACTGAAGCTTTCTTT. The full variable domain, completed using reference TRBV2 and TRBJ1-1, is EPEVTQTPSHQVTQMGQEVILRCVPISNHLYFYWYRQILGQKVEFLVSFYNNEISEKSEIFDDQFSVERPDGSNFTLKIRSTKLEDSAMYFCASSDRGNTEAFFGQGTRLTVV.

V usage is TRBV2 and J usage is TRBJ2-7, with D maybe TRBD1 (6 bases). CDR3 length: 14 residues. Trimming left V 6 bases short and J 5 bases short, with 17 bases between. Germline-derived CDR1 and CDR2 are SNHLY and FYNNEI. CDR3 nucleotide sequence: TGTGCCAGCAGCACAGGGTGGGGACCGAACGAGCAGTACTTC. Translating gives CASSTGWGPNEQYF.

As DNA, the CDR3 is TGTGCCAGCAGCTTTCAGGGCCTTACTAACTATGGCTACACCTTC. The encoded protein is CASSFQGLTNYGYTF. V is TRBV5-4 and J is TRBJ1-2; TRBD1 might be the D (5 bases). CDR3 size: 15 residues. V shed 2 bases and J shed 0 bases, with 11 bases lying between them. Per the germline V gene, CDR1 is SGHNT and CDR2 is YYREEE (reference sequence). Variable domain in full (rest from reference TRBV5-4 and TRBJ1-2): ETGVTQSPTHLIKTRGQQVTLRCSSQSGHNTVSWYQQALGQGPQFIFQYYREEENGRGNFPPRFSGLQFPNYSSELNVNALELDDSALYLCASSFQGLTNYGYTFGSGTRLTVV.

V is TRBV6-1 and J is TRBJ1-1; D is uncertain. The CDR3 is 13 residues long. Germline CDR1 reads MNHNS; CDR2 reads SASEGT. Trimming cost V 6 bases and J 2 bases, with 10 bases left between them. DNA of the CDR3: TGTGCCAGCAGAAGGACGGGAAACACTGAAGCTTTCTTT. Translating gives CASRRTGNTEAFF.

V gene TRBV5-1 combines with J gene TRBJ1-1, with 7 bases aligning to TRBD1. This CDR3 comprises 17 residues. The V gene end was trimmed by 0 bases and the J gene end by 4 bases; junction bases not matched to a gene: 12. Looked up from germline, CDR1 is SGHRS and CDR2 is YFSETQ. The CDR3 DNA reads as TGCGCCAGCAGCTTGGGTCTAATACAGGGGAGTAGCACTGAAGCTTTCTTT. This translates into CASSLGLIQGSSTEAFF. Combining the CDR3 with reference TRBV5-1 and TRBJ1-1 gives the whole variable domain KAGVTQTPRYLIKTRGQQVTLSCSPISGHRSVSWYQQTPGQGLQFLFEYFSETQRNKGNFPGRFSGRQFSNSRSEMNVSTLELGDSALYLCASSLGLIQGSSTEAFFGQGTRLTVV.

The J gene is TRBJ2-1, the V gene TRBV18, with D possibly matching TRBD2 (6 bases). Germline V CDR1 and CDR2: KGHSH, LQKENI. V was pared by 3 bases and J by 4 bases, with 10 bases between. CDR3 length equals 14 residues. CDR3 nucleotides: TGTGCCAGCTCACCGGGACTTTCATACAATGAGCAGTTCTTC. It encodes CASSPGLSYNEQFF.

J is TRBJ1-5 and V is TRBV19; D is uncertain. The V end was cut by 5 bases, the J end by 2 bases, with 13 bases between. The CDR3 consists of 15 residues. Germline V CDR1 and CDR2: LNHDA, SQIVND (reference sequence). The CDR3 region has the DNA TGTGCCAGTAGTTCCGATTTGTCAGGCAATCAGCCCCAGCATTTT. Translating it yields CASSSDLSGNQPQHF.

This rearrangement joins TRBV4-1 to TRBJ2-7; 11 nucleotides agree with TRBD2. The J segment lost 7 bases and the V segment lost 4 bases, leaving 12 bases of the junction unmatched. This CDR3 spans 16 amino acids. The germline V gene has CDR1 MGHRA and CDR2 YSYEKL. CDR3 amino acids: CASSRVGTSGVVEQYF. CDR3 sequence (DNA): TGCGCCAGCAGCCGCGTAGGGACTAGCGGTGTTGTGGAGCAGTACTTC.

DNA for the CDR3: TGTGCCAGCAGCTTATTAGCGTCCGGGGAGACCCAGTACTTC. Translation gives CASSLLASGETQYF. The rearrangement joins TRBV7-3 to TRBJ2-5; D may be TRBD2 (5 bases). This CDR3 is built from 14 residues. V gave up 2 bases and J gave up 5 bases, with 12 bases separating them. CDR1 and CDR2 (germline): SGHTA, FQGTGA. The full variable domain, its missing parts supplied by reference TRBV7-3 and TRBJ2-5, is GAGVSQTPSNKVTEKGKYVELRCDPISGHTALYWYRQSLGQGPEFLIYFQGTGAADDSGLPNDRFFAVRPEGSVSTLKIQRTERGDSAVYLCASSLLASGETQYFGPGTRLLVL.

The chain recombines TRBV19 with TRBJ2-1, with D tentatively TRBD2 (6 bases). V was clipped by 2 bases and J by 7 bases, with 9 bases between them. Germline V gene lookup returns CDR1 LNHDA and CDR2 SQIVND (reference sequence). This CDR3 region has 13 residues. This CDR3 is CASSILAGNEQFF. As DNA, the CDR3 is TGTGCCAGTAGTATACTTGCGGGGAATGAGCAGTTCTTC.

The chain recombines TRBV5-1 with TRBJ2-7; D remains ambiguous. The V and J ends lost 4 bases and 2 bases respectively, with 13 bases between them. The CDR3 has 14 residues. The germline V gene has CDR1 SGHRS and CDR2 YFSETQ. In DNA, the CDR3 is TGCGCCAGCAGCGCCGAGGCCATCGCCTACGAGCAGTACTTC. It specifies CASSAEAIAYEQYF.